What follows describes a single T cell receptor (beta chain). As handled by the study authors: Estimation of nucleated cell counts was performed using reference gene primer amplification. Here immunoSEQ multiplex PCR was the method, and the copy in TCRdb shows in-frame clones only, minus some. V, J and clone size reflect that table, while D and trimming were determined from the DNA. The table records around 100,000 clones, just under 80% of them present only once. The data are from a study of blood T cell repertoires in COVID-19. About the research overall: Italy, Spain and the United States were the sources of the convalescent and acute COVID-19 samples. In each case, the material was cDNA or gDNA derived from T cells, B-cell-depleted T cells, or PBMCs.

CDR1 and CDR2 (germline): SGHDT, YYEEEE. Trimming pared 9 bases from V and 4 bases from J, leaving 16 bases between. The CDR3 is 13 residues long. This chain links TRBV5-6 with TRBJ1-2, with a tentative D call TRBD1 (5 bases). Sequencing used peripheral blood. This TCR was recovered from a man aged 70-80 years with active or convalescent COVID-19. CDR3 sequence reads: CATSQGVGYGYTF. The CDR3, as DNA: TGTGCCACCTCACAAGGGGTCGGCTATGGCTACACCTTC.